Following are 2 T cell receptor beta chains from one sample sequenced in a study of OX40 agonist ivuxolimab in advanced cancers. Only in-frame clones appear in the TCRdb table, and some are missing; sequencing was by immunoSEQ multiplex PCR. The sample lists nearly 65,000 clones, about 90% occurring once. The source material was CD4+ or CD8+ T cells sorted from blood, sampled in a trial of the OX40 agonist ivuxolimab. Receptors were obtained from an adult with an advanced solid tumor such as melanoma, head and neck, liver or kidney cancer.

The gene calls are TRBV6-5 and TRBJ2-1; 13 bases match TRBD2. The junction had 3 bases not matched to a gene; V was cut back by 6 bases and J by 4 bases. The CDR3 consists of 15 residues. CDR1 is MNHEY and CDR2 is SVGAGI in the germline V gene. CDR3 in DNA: TGTGCCAGCAGCCGGACTAGCGGGGGTTACAATGAGCAGTTCTTC. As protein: CASSRTSGGYNEQFF.

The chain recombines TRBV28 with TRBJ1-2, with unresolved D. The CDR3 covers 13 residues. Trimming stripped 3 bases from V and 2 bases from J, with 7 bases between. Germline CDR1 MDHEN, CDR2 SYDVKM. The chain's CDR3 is CASSFRRNYGYTF. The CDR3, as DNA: TGTGCCAGCAGTTTTCGAAGGAACTATGGCTACACCTTC.